The 7 T cell receptor beta chains reported below all come from one sample, sequenced in a study of blood T cell repertoires in COVID-19. Profiling relied on immunoSEQ multiplex PCR, and the TCRdb table lists in-frame clones only, not all of them. Of about 320,000 clones listed, roughly 89% are singletons. Input material: peripheral blood. These receptors all stem from a woman aged 25 to 39 with COVID-19, enrolled during active disease.

The gene calls are TRBV27 and TRBJ1-3; D remains unclear. V gave up 2 bases and J gave up 0 bases, with 8 bases separating them. This CDR3 is built from 15 residues. Germline V gives CDR1 MNHEY, CDR2 SMNVEV (reference sequence). Written as DNA, the CDR3 is TGTGCCAGCAGTTTAGACCGGAGCTCTGGAAACACCATATATTTT. Residues: CASSLDRSSGNTIYF.

The CDR3 DNA reads TGCGCCAGCAGCCCCAGACGCGGGGGGCACCAAGAGACCCAGTACTTC. Protein: CASSPRRGGHQETQYF. The V gene is TRBV4-1, the J gene TRBJ2-5; 8 bases are shared with TRBD2. This CDR3 comprises 16 residues. The V gene's germline CDR1 is MGHRA and CDR2 YSYEKL. V shed 4 bases, J shed 0 bases, and the junction held 7 bases outside the gene matches.

The chain has TRBV7-6 and TRBJ2-7, with D possibly being TRBD2 (6 bases). Germline V gene lookup returns CDR1 SGHVS and CDR2 FNYEAQ. This CDR3 is built from 16 residues. V lost 5 bases to trimming and J lost 1 base, with 18 bases between them. The CDR3 protein is CASSPGRFTSSYEQYF. The CDR3 nucleotides read TGTGCCAGCAGCCCAGGGAGGTTTACGTCGTCCTACGAGCAGTACTTC. Full variable domain (rest looked up from reference TRBV7-6 and TRBJ2-7): GAGVSQSPRYKVTKRGQDVALRCDPISGHVSLYWYRQALGQGPEFLTYFNYEAQQDKSGLPNDRFSAERPEGSISTLTIQRTEQRDSAMYRCASSPGRFTSSYEQYFGPGTRLTVT.

The V and J genes are TRBV14 and TRBJ2-7; TRBD2 is a possible D gene (5 bases). V was shortened by 3 bases and J by 9 bases, with 33 bases between the two germline ends. This CDR3 has 19 residues. The V gene's germline CDR1 is SGHDN and CDR2 FVKESK. This chain's CDR3 is CASSQDLTGRMAGQTGQYF. DNA for the CDR3: TGTGCCAGCAGCCAGGATCTCACGGGTCGGATGGCGGGTCAAACGGGGCAGTACTTC.

This chain joins TRBV6-5 and TRBJ1-6; a weak D match, TRBD1 (5 bases). Trimming left V 3 bases short and J 9 bases short, with 12 bases between. This CDR3 spans 14 amino acids. Germline V gives CDR1 MNHEY, CDR2 SVGAGI. The chain's CDR3 is CASSYSPGISPLHF. In DNA form, the CDR3 reads TGTGCCAGCAGTTATAGCCCAGGGATTTCACCCCTCCACTTT.

This chain joins TRBV5-4 and TRBJ1-2, with TRBD1 identical over 7 bases. This CDR3 region has 14 residues. J gave up 6 bases and V 3 bases, and 8 bases lay outside the gene matches. Per the germline V gene, CDR1 is SGHNT and CDR2 is YYREEE (reference sequence). The CDR3 nucleotides read TGTGCCAGCAGCTGGGGGGACAGATCCCATGGCTACACCTTC. Translated, it gives CASSWGDRSHGYTF.

The J gene is TRBJ1-2, the V gene TRBV29-1, with D unclear. CDR1 and CDR2 (germline): SQVTM, ANQGSEA. V lost 6 bases and J 3 bases, leaving 11 bases between the germline ends. CDR3 size: 12 residues. The CDR3 is CSVDILHYGYTF. CDR3 coding DNA: TGCAGCGTAGACATCTTACACTATGGCTACACCTTC.